This TCR beta chain comes out of a study of blood T cell repertoires in COVID-19. In the study overall: Material from acute and convalescent COVID-19 was sourced from the United States, Italy and Spain. Sources were T cells, B-cell-depleted T cells, or PBMCs; the material itself was cDNA or gDNA.

In the original analysis: The authors estimated nucleated cell counts from reference gene primer amplification. TCRdb's copy holds only in-frame clones and misses some; the assay was immunoSEQ multiplex PCR. V and J calls and clone size follow that table, whereas D and trimming were derived from the DNA. The repertoire includes around 99,000 clones, 70% to 90% of them detected once, and 1% to 1.4% sits in the top ten. The clonotype was recovered from a human donor in a cohort sampled during active COVID-19. The source material was peripheral blood.

CDR3 DNA: TGTGCCAGCAGTCAGCGGGGTTCCTACGAGCAGTACTTC. It codes for CASSQRGSYEQYF. V and J are TRBV12-3 or TRBV12-4 and TRBJ2-7; TRBD2 aligns across 7 bases. Trimming took 5 bases from V and 1 from J; bases not matched to a gene: 2. The CDR3 is 13 residues long.